This entry describes one T cell receptor (beta chain). Its antigen is unidentified. Other DNA sequences in this specimen translate into the identical CDR3. Germline assignment: CDR1 SGHNT and CDR2 YENEEA. The CDR3 extends over 16 amino acids. V dropped 4 bases and J dropped 0; count of bases not matched to a gene: 5. The timepoints at which blood was sampled were baseline, cycle 4 day 1, and cycle 7 day 1. Generated by immunoSEQ multiplex PCR, the TCRdb table keeps only in-frame clones and is missing some. The data contain 60,000 to 75,000 clones, around 93% of them singletons. These data are taken from a study of OX40 agonist ivuxolimab in advanced cancers. Study in general: A male proportion of over 75% was recorded, with mean age roughly 62 years and range roughly 23 to 79. Findings and limits, study-wide: Clones of CD4+ and CD8+ blood T cells grew by week 6 at doses of 0.1 to 3.0 mg/kg. On average, CD8+ T cells had more expanded clones than CD4+.

The sequenced sample was CD4+ or CD8+ T cells sorted from blood, obtained in a trial of the OX40 agonist ivuxolimab. This chain connects TRBV11-3 to TRBJ2-1; 8 bases are shared with TRBD2. The receptor was isolated from an adult with an advanced solid tumor such as melanoma, head and neck, liver or kidney cancer. The CDR3 sequence: CASSSTSGSSYNEQFF. The CDR3 bases are TGTGCCAGCAGCTCCACAAGCGGGAGCTCCTACAATGAGCAGTTCTTC.